These 5 T cell receptor beta chains share one sample of origin, sequenced in a study of cytomegalovirus exposure and HLA in healthy donors. 13 Jbeta primers and 60 Vbeta primers were used for the PCR. Using immunoSEQ multiplex PCR, the repertoire was profiled, and TCRdb retains in-frame clones only, with some absent. The repertoire has some 140,000 clones, around 70% of them found once; the top ten carry about 2%. The sequenced sample consisted of PBMCs. The source of these receptors is a man aged 25-45 years in good health and CMV-seronegative.

The CDR3 sequence is CASSWSDHDSYEQYF. The CDR3 nucleotides read TGTGCCAGCAGCTGGAGCGACCATGACTCCTACGAGCAGTACTTC. V is TRBV11-2 and J is TRBJ2-7; D call uncertain. The CDR3 extends over 15 amino acids. Germline-derived CDR1 and CDR2 are SGHAT and FQNNGV. Trimming left V 4 bases short and J 0 bases short, with 13 bases between. Full variable domain (missing parts from reference TRBV11-2 and TRBJ2-7): EAGVAQSPRYKIIEKRQSVAFWCNPISGHATLYWYQQILGQGPKLLIQFQNNGVVDDSQLPKDRFSAERLKGVDSTLKIQPAKLEDSAVYLCASSWSDHDSYEQYFGPGTRLTVT.

About this clone: Different DNA sequences within this sample yield the same CDR3. The chain is built from TRBV5-1 and TRBJ1-1; D unresolved. The germline V gene has CDR1 SGHRS and CDR2 YFSETQ. The CDR3 loop spans 15 amino acids. V was cut by 0 bases and J by 1 base, with 10 bases left in between. In DNA, the CDR3 is TGCGCCAGCAGCTTGGACGCGCCTAGGAACACTGAAGCTTTCTTT. Amino acids: CASSLDAPRNTEAFF.

V usage is TRBV5-1 and J usage is TRBJ2-5; 9 positions agree with TRBD1. The J call is doubtful: the DNA matches TRBJ2-7 better. CDR1 SGHRS and CDR2 YFSETQ come from the germline V gene. The CDR3 is made up of 14 amino acids. The CDR3 reads CASSLGDRDLEQYF. CDR3 coding DNA: TGCGCCAGCAGCTTGGGGGACAGGGACCTCGAGCAGTACTTC.

The chain employs TRBV6-5 and TRBJ1-6; no reliable D call. Germline CDR1 MNHEY, CDR2 SVGAGI. The V and J ends lost 2 bases and 5 bases respectively, with 7 bases between them. The CDR3 is 14 residues long. The CDR3: CASSYIGDNSPLHF. The CDR3 DNA sequence: TGTGCCAGCAGTTACATCGGTGATAATTCACCCCTCCACTTT.

The sample holds a few counts of this clone. The chain joins TRBV20-1 to TRBJ1-5; no firm D call. The CDR3 contains 11 residues. V shed 0 bases and J shed 11 bases, with 8 bases lying between them. Germline V gene sequence: CDR1 DFQATT, CDR2 SNEGSKA (reference sequence). The DNA for the CDR3 is TGCAGTGCTAGAGATAGGAGGGCCCAGCATTTT. Its translation is CSARDRRAQHF.